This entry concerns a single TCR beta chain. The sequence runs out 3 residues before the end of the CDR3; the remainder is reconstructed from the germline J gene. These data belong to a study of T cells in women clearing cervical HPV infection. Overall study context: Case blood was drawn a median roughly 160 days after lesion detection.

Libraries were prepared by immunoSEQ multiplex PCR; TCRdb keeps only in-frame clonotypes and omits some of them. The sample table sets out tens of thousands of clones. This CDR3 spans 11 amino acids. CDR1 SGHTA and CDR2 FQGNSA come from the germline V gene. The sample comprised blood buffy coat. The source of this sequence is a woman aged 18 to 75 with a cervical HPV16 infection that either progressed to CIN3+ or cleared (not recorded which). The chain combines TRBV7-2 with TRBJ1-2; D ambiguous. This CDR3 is CASSRGPDYTF. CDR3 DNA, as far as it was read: TGTGCCAGCAGCCGAGGGCCGGAC.